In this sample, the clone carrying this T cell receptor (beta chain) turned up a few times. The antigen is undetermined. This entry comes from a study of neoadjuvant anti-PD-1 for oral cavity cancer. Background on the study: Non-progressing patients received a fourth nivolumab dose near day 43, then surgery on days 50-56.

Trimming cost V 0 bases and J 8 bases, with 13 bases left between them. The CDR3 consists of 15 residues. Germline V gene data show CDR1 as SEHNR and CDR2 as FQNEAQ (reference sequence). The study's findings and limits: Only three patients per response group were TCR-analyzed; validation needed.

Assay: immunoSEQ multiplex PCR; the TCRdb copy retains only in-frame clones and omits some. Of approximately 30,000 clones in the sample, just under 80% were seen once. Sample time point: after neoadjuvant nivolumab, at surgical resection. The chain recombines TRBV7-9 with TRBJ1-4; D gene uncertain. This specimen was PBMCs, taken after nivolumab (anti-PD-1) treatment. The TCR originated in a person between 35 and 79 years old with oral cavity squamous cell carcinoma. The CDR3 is CASSLALFGREKLFF. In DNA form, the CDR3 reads TGTGCCAGCAGCTTAGCACTCTTCGGTAGGGAAAAACTGTTTTTT.